These 13 T cell receptor beta chains were all obtained from the same sample, sequenced in a study of monozygotic twins with inflammatory bowel disease. TCRdb reprocessed the 5' RACE reads and stores each CDR3 protein as one record, lacking DNA. The table counts 300,000 to 350,000 distinct CDR3 sequences; around 2% lies in the top ten. Sequenced: blood. The receptors derive from a human donor with ulcerative colitis or Crohn's disease, or a healthy co-twin of an affected twin (not recorded which).

This CDR3 is CASSQGQGPGYTF. The chain recombines TRBV4-3 with TRBJ1-2; without DNA, the TCRdb call of TRBD1 cannot be checked. The germline CDR1 and CDR2 sequences are LGHNA and YSLEER. This CDR3 has 13 residues.

This chain connects TRBV7-9 to TRBJ2-7; as DNA is missing, the TRBD1 call by TCRdb cannot be tested. There are 14 residues in the CDR3. The germline V gene encodes CDR1 SEHNR and CDR2 FQNEAQ (reference sequence). The chain's CDR3 is CASSLNPQTYEQYF.

The V and J genes are TRBV27 and TRBJ1-6; checking the TCRdb D call of TRBD1 is not possible without DNA. This CDR3 has 14 residues. In germline, CDR1 is MNHEY, CDR2 SMNVEV (reference sequence). The CDR3 sequence is CASSFGQGSAPLHF.

The chain has TRBV7-8 and TRBJ2-5; the TCRdb call, TRBD2, lacks DNA for checking. The CDR3 totals 17 residues. From germline, CDR1 is SGHVS and CDR2 FQNEAQ. The CDR3 here is CASSRQPGLAGLETQYF.

The V gene is TRBV19, the J gene TRBJ2-2; TCRdb returns TRBD1, unconfirmable since there is no DNA. This CDR3 contains 15 residues. Per the germline V gene, CDR1 is LNHDA and CDR2 is SQIVND (reference sequence). The CDR3 loop is CASTTGSPLTGELFF.

The chain joins TRBV20-1 to TRBJ1-5; TCRdb designates TRBD1, a call that cannot be tested without DNA. Germline CDR1 is DFQATT and CDR2 is SNEGSKA (reference sequence). CDR3 length equals 16 residues. This CDR3 reads CSASGPGDRGRQPQHF.

The chain joins TRBV7-2 to TRBJ1-3; with no DNA, the TCRdb D assignment of TRBD1 cannot be verified. This CDR3 has 16 amino acids. CDR1 and CDR2 (germline): SGHTA, FQGNSA. CDR3 loop: CASSLGGASSGNTIYF.

The V gene is TRBV5-1, the J gene TRBJ2-7; TCRdb proposes TRBD1, but this gene call is untestable without DNA. There are 15 residues in the CDR3. Germline V gene data show CDR1 as SGHRS and CDR2 as YFSETQ. The CDR3 is CASSSWTGPTYEQYF.

This chain connects TRBV11-2 to TRBJ2-2; TCRdb reports TRBD1, a call that lacks DNA to check it against. The CDR3 consists of 14 residues. CDR1 and CDR2 from the germline V gene are SGHAT and FQNNGV. CDR3 sequence reads: CASSKWARAGELFF.

The chain combines TRBV20-1 with TRBJ1-2; the D call of TRBD1 rests on TCRdb alone, since no DNA is present to check it. This CDR3 comprises 13 residues. Germline CDR1 DFQATT, CDR2 SNEGSKA (reference sequence). CDR3 residues: CKTGETLNYGYTF.

The rearrangement links TRBV4-1 to TRBJ2-3; TCRdb lists TRBD1, though no DNA is available to test this call. In germline, CDR1 is MGHRA, CDR2 YSYEKL. The CDR3 is 13 amino acids. CDR3 sequence reads: CASSPQGFATQYF.

V gene TRBV5-1 combines with J gene TRBJ2-2; TCRdb gives TRBD1 as the D gene, but with no DNA this cannot be confirmed. The CDR3 has 15 residues. CDR1 is SGHRS, CDR2 YFSETQ, per germline. CDR3 residues: CASSLFGTNTGELFF. Drawing the rest from reference TRBV5-1 and TRBJ2-2, the complete variable domain is KAGVTQTPRYLIKTRGQQVTLSCSPISGHRSVSWYQQTPGQGLQFLFEYFSETQRNKGNFPGRFSGRQFSNSRSEMNVSTLELGDSALYLCASSLFGTNTGELFFGEGSRLTVL.

CDR3 loop: CATQLPQRPQHF. This rearrangement joins TRBV28 to TRBJ1-5. Looked up from germline, CDR1 is MDHEN and CDR2 is SYDVKM. The CDR3 has 12 residues.